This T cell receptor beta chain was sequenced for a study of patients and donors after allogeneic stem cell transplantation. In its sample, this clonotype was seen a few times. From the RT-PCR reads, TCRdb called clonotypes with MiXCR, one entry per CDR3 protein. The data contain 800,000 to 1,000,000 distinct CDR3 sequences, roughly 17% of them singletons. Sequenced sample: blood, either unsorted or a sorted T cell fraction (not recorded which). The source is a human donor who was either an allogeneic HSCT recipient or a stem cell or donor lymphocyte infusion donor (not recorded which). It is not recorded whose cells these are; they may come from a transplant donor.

The CDR3 nucleotides read TGTGCCAGCAGTTTTATGGCCAGGGGGAATCAGCCCCAGCATTTT. It codes for CASSFMARGNQPQHF. This sequence joins TRBV12-3 or TRBV12-4 and TRBJ1-5, with 7 bases fitting TRBD1. The CDR3 is made up of 15 amino acids. Trimming cost V 3 bases and J 4 bases; bases outside gene matches: 6.